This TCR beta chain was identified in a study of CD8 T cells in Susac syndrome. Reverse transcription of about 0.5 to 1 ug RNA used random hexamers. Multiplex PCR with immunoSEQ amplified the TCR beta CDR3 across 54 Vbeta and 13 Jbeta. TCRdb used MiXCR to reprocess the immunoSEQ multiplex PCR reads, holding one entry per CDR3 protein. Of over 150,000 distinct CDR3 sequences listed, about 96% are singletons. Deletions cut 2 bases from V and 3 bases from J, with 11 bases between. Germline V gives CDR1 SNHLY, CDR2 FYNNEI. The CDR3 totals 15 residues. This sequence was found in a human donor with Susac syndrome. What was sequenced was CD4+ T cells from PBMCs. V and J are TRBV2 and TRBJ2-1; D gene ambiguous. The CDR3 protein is CASSESLRIYNEQFF. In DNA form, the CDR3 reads TGTGCCAGCAGTGAAAGCCTGCGAATCTACAATGAGCAGTTCTTC.